This T cell receptor (beta chain) derives from a study of vaccination and CD4 T cells after COVID-19. Study-wide context: Each control culture was treated with a CEFX pool, an HIV-1 Nef pool, or no peptide.

Worth noting for this clonotype: Its matching antigen is unknown.

Treatment reported: roughly ten-day PBMC culture with coronavirus spike peptide pools or control peptides (ViraFEST assay). Researchers used the Oncomine TCR Beta short-read assay to sequence DNA from cultured CD4+ T cells. TCRdb recomputed calls from the PCR reads with MiXCR, one row per CDR3 protein. Among about 20,000 distinct CDR3 sequences listed, 45% to 55% were seen once. Germline-derived CDR1 and CDR2 are LNHNV and YYDKDF (reference sequence). The CDR3 has 13 residues. Trimming pared 2 bases from V and 5 bases from J, leaving 9 bases between. The V and J genes are TRBV15 and TRBJ1-1; no firm D call. The source is a human donor who had recovered from COVID-19. The material sequenced was CD4+ T cells from blood, cultured in vitro. CDR3 DNA: TGTGCCACCAGCAGACGCACGGGGACTGAAGCTTTCTTT. Translating it yields CATSRRTGTEAFF.